Below, one T cell receptor (beta chain) is given with its context. Its target is not known. The treatment: approximately 18 received Ad26.COV2.S at low or high dose, single or two shots; about five received placebo; per-sample allocation not given. Vaccine and placebo recipients were sampled on day 63 after the first injection. The entry originates in a study of Ad26.COV2.S vaccination and SARS-CoV-2 variants. Across the whole study: Ad26.COV2.S, an intramuscular injection, was given once or twice 56 days apart.

Here immunoSEQ multiplex PCR was the method, and the copy in TCRdb shows in-frame clones only, minus some. Among about half a million clones, 70% to 90% were seen once, and the ten largest hold 1.5% to 2%. Germline trimming cut 2 bases from V and 4 bases from J; bases unmatched to any gene: 7. CDR1 is SGDLS, CDR2 YYNGEE, per germline. CDR3 length: 16 residues. Notes on the study in general: Measurement of non-spike TCR breadth gave similar results in vaccine and placebo recipients. Among vaccine recipients, spike-specific TCR breadth exceeded that of placebo recipients.

The sequencing here drew on peripheral blood, taken in a trial of Ad26.COV2.S vaccine versus placebo. The chain recombines TRBV9 with TRBJ2-1; 9 positions match TRBD2. The clonotype originates from a person aged 18-65 years who received the Ad26.COV2.S COVID-19 vaccine or a placebo. Here the CDR3 DNA reads TGTGCCAGCAGCGTTTCGACTAGCGGTTTTTACAATGAGCAGTTCTTC. Translated, it gives CASSVSTSGFYNEQFF.